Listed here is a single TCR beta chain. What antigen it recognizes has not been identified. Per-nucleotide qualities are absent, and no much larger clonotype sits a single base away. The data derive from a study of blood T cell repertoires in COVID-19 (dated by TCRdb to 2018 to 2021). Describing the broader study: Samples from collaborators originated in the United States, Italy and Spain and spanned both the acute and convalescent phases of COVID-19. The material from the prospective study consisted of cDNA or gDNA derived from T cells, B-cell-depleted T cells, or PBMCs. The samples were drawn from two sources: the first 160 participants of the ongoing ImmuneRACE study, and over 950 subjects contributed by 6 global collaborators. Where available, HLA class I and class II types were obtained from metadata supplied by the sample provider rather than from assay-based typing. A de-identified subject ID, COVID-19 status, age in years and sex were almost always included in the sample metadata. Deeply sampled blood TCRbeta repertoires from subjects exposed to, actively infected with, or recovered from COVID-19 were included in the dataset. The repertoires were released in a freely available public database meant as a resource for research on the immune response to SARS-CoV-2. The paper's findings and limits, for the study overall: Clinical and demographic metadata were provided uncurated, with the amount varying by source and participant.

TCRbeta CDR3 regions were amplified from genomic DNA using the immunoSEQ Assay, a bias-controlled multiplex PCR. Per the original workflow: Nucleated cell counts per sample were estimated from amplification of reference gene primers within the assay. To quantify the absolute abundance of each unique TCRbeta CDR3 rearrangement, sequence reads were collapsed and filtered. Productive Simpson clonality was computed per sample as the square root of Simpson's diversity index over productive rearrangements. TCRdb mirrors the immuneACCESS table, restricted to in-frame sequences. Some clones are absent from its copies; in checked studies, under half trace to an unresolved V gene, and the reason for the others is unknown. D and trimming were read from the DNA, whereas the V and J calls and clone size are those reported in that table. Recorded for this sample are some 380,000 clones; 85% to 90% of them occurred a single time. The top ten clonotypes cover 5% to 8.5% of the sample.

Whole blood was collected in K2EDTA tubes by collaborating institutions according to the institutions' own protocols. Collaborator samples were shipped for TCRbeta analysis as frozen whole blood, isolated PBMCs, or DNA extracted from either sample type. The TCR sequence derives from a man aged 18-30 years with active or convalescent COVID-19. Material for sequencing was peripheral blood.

The CDR3 protein is CASRHDREEETQYF. In nucleotide form, the sequence is TGTGCCAGCAGACACGATAGGGAGGAAGAGACCCAGTACTTC. The V gene is TRBV7-9 and the J gene is TRBJ2-5; 6 matching bases give a weak D call of TRBD2. V is clipped by 6 bases and J by 3 bases, and the sequence between their germline boundaries is 14 bases long. Via the germline V gene (reference sequence), CDR1 is SEHNR and CDR2 FQNEAQ. The CDR3 runs 14 amino acids, cysteine and phenylalanine included. Only the CDR3 part of the read is kept: 42 bases, read in frame from the first base.